This T cell receptor beta chain is from a study of T cell responses to AZD1222 COVID-19 vaccine (dated by TCRdb to the early 2020s). Background on the whole study: TCR sequencing covered 230 or so trial participants: 200 to 210 given two doses of AZD1222 and 26 given two doses of MenACWY control vaccine. Trial participants were enrolled into age subgroups of 18-55, 56-69 and 70-plus years, which contained around 140, 26 and 57 TCR-sequenced participants, respectively.

Remarks on this clone: Its antigen is unknown. Base qualities are not provided; no much larger clone lies one nucleotide away.

The CDR3 regions of human TCRbeta chains were subjected to immunosequencing. As for the original processing: Repertoire TCRs were matched against a reference library of SARS-CoV-2-specific TCRs generated with the MIRA antigen-specificity platform. Breadth meant the fraction of unique TCRs that were SARS-CoV-2-associated, whereas depth meant the fraction of total T cells that were SARS-CoV-2-associated. Each spike-specific TCR was assigned to its reactive spike region and to a CD4 or CD8 class using the MIRA data. Log10-transformed breadth and depth values were compared by one-way ANOVA with Sidak's multiple comparisons tests. TCRdb mirrors the immuneACCESS table, restricted to in-frame sequences. Some clones are absent from its copies; in checked studies, under half trace to an unresolved V gene, and the reason for the others is unknown. From that table come the V and J calls and clone size; the DNA was used to work out D and trimming. This sample gives 90,000 to 150,000 clones in total; roughly 90% of them show up just once. More than 7% of the sample rests with the top ten.

Overall study outcomes, separate from this receptor: Participants were mostly white British and included more females than males, and it was suggested by the authors that clonal diversity may have been underestimated. Only five to seven AZD1222 recipients were SARS-CoV-2 seropositive at baseline, limiting conclusions about previously exposed vaccinees. Nearly half of unique spike-specific TCRs reportedly recognized epitopes outside regions mutated in the B.1.351 and B.1.1.7 variants. The whole spike protein was spanned by vaccine-associated CD4 TCRs, and dominant responses were seen in regions 160-218 and 743-854. The 56-69-year group was small, and its depth increase did not reach significance, likely because of low power. After two AZD1222 doses, both the breadth and the depth of spike-specific TCRs were significantly higher than at day 0 and than in MenACWY recipients. Because no samples from the day 14 peak response were available, repertoires could be characterized only after the peak T cell response.

Per the publication, the time point label means: about 28 days (+/-7) after the second vaccine dose. AZD1222 recipients given second doses at about 4 weeks or at about 12 weeks were pooled, since spike-specific TCR depth and breadth were not found to differ between the two schedules. Samples from vaccinated people were obtained from the UK trials COV001 and COV002, which included a single-blind randomized controlled phase 2/3 trial of AZD1222 (ChAdOx1 nCoV-19) in healthy adults. Trial participant PBMC samples were collected at day 0 and day 28 after the second dose for TCRbeta chain sequencing. The receptor was isolated from an adult who received the AZD1222 COVID-19 vaccine. The sample consisted of peripheral blood, taken 28 days after the second AZD1222 dose.

The bases read TGCGCCAGCAGCCAAGCGGAACGGACAGGGTTGAACACCGGGGAGCTGTTTTTT. Protein translation: CASSQAERTGLNTGELFF. The sequence links TRBV4-1 to TRBJ2-2; 8 middle bases align to TRBD1. The CDR3 has 18 amino acids, counting the end cysteine and phenylalanine. The kept DNA is CDR3 alone, 54 bases in frame from the first base. As encoded in the germline V gene, CDR1 is MGHRA while CDR2 is YSYEKL. The germline V end is reduced by 1 base and the J end by 1 base; junction bases left unmatched: 8.